This entry lists 2 T cell receptor beta chains sequenced from one sample in a study of read filtering for tumor transcriptome and immune sequencing. This library used about 400 ng RNA and molecular barcoded adaptors spanning alpha/delta and beta/gamma chains. Each CDR3 protein is one row after TCRdb ran MiXCR on the reads. The data contain 30,000 to 45,000 distinct CDR3 sequences, around 15% of them seen just once; the ten biggest clones take up about two fifths. The sequenced sample consisted of a population of CD138-negative cells sorted from bone marrow. Receptor source: a donor over 35 with multiple myeloma.

There are many counts of this clonotype. J is TRBJ2-1 and V is TRBV10-2; D uncertain. Between the trimmed V and J ends, which lost 7 bases and 0 bases, there was a span of 16 bases. Germline-derived CDR1 and CDR2 are WSHSY and SAAADI. This CDR3 is 16 amino acids long. As DNA, the CDR3 is TGCGCCAGCACCAAATTCGACCACCGCTCCTACAATGAGCAGTTCTTC. The encoded protein is CASTKFDHRSYNEQFF.

This clonotype was picked up many times. The V gene is TRBV9, the J gene TRBJ2-1, with 9 nucleotides matching TRBD2. Unmatched junction bases numbered 16, after V lost 0 bases and J lost 3 bases. The CDR3 contains 20 residues. Germline V gene data show CDR1 as SGDLS and CDR2 as YYNGEE. CDR3: CASSVDRSSGMVPLYNEQFF. In DNA, the CDR3 is TGTGCCAGCAGCGTAGATCGGTCTAGCGGGATGGTTCCTCTCTACAATGAGCAGTTCTTC.